This T cell receptor (beta chain) was captured by sequencing in a study of blood T cells in healthy people across ages. For the second PCR, which ran for roughly 6 to 12 cycles, a sample-barcoded 5' primer and a J-beta primer mix were used. TCRdb re-analysed the 5' RACE reads in MiXCR, keeping a single row per CDR3 protein. Of around 990,000 distinct CDR3 sequences listed, almost 25% were seen once; the top ten hold approximately 0.71%. This sample was shared with a second study, whose subject was T cells of mothers and their children. That report adds: Sample barcodes and 2-4 random nucleotides came from the second PCR's M1S primer.

The sample comprised blood. The sequence came from a girl aged 2 to 10 in good health.

The CDR3 DNA reads as TGTGCCAGCGAAGCGGCCGATACGCAGTATTTT. Residues: CASEAADTQYF. The J gene is TRBJ2-3, the V gene TRBV7-9; weak D call: TRBD2 (5 bases). V shed 8 bases and J shed 6 bases, with 9 bases lying between them. The CDR3 runs to 11 residues. Per the germline V gene, CDR1 is SEHNR and CDR2 is FQNEAQ (reference sequence).